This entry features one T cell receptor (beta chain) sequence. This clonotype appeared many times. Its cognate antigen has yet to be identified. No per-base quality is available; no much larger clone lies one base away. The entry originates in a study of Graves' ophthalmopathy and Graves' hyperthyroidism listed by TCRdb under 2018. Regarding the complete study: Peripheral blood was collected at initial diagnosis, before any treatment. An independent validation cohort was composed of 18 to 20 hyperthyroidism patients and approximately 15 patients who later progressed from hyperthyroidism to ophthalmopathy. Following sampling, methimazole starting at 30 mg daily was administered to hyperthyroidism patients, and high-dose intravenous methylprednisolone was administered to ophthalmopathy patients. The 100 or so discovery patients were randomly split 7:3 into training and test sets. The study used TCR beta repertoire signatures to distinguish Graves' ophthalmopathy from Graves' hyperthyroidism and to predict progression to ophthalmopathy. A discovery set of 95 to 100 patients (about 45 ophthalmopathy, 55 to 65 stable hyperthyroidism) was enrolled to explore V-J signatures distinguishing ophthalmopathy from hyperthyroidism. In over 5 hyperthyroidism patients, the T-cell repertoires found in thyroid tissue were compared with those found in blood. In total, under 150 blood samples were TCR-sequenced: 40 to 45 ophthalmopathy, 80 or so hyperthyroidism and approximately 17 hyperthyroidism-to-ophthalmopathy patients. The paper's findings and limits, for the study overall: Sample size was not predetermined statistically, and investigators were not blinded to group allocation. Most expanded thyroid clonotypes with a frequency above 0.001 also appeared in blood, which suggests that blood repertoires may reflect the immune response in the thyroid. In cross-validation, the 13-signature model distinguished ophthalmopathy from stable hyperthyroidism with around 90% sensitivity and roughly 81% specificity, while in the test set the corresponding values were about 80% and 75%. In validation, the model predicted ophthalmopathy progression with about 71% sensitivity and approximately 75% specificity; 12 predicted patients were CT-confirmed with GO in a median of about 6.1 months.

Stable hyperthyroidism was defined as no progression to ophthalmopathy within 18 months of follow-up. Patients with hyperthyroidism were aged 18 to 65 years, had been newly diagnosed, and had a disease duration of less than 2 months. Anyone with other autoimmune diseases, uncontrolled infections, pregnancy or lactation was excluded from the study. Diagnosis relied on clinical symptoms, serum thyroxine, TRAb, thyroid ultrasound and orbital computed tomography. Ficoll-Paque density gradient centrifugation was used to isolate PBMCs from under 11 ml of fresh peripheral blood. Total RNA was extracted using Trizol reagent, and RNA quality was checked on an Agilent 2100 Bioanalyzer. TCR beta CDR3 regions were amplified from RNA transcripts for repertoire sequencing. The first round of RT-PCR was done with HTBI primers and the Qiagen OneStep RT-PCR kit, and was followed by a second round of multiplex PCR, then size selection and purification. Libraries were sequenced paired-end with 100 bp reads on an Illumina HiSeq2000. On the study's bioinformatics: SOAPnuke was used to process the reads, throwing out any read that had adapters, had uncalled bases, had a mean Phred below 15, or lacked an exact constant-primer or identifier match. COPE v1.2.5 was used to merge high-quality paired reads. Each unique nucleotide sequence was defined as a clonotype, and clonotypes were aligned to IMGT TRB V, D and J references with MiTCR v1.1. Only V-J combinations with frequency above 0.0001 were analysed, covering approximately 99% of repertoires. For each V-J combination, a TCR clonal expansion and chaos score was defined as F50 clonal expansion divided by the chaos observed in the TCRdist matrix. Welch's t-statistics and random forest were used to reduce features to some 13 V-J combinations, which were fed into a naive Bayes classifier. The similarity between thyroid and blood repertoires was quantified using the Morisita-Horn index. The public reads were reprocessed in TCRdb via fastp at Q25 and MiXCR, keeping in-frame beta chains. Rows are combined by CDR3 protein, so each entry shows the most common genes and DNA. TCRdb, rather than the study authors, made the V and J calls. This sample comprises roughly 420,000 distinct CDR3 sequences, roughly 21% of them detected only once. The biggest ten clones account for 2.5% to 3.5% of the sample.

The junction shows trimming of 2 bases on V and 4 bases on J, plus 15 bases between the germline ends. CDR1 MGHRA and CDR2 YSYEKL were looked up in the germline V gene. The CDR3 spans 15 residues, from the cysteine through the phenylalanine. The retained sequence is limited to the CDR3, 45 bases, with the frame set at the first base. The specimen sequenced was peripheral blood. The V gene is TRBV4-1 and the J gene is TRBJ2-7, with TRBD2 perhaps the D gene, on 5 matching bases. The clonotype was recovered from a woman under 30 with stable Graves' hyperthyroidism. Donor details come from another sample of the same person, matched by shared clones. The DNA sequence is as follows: TGCGCCAGCAGCCAATTTCTACAATCGGGATACGAGCAGTACTTC. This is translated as CASSQFLQSGYEQYF.